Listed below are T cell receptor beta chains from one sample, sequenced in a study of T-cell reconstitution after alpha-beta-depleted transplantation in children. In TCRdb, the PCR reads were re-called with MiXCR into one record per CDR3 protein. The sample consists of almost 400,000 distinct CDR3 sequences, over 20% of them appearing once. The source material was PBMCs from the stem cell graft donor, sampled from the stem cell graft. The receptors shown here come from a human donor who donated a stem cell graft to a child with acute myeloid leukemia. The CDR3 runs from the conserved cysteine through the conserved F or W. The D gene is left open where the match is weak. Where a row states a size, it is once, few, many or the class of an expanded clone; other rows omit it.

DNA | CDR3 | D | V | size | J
TGTGCCAGCAGTTTGAGGAGAAGCAATCAGCCCCAGCATTTT | CASSLRRSNQPQHF | - | TRBV12-3/TRBV12-4 | - | TRBJ1-5
TGTGCCAGCAGTTTCAAGGCCAGAGCTTTCTTT | CASSFKARAFF | - | TRBV12-3/TRBV12-4 | - | TRBJ1-1
TGTGCCATCTGGGCGGGACCCCAAGAGACCCAGTACTTC | CAIWAGPQETQYF | - | TRBV10-3 | - | TRBJ2-5
TGCAGTGCTAGATTAGCGGGAGCTCGAGAGACCCAGTACTTC | CSARLAGARETQYF | TRBD2 | TRBV20-1 | few | TRBJ2-5
TGTGCCAGCAGCCAAGACAGCGAGCGCTACACAGATACGCAGTATTTT | CASSQDSERYTDTQYF | - | TRBV3-1 | - | TRBJ2-3
TGTGCCAGCACTACGGGGTTCGAGCAGTACTTC | CASTTGFEQYF | - | TRBV12-3/TRBV12-4 | many | TRBJ2-7
TGTGCCAGCAGCCAAGGGACCGAGCAGTACTTC | CASSQGTEQYF | - | TRBV14 | many | TRBJ2-7
TGCAGTGCTGGGGGCAGGGGGGCTTACGAGCAGTACTTC | CSAGGRGAYEQYF | - | TRBV20-1 | few | TRBJ2-7
TGTGCCAGCAGTTTAGCCAGGAAAGAGACCCAGTACTTC | CASSLARKETQYF | - | TRBV12-3/TRBV12-4 | - | TRBJ2-5
TGCGCCAGCAGCCAAGAACAGGGTTGGAATGAGCAGTTCTTC | CASSQEQGWNEQFF | - | TRBV4-3 | few | TRBJ2-1
TGTGCCACCAGCAGAGATCCACGGACGGAAAATGAGCAGTTCTTC | CATSRDPRTENEQFF | - | TRBV15 | many | TRBJ2-1
TGCAGCGTTGAAGATATGGGCGAGCAGTACTTC | CSVEDMGEQYF | - | TRBV29-1 | - | TRBJ2-7
TGCAGTGCGGCAGGGTTGTCCTACAATGAGCAGTTCTTC | CSAAGLSYNEQFF | - | TRBV20-1 | many | TRBJ2-1
TGCGCCAGCATGGAAACAGGGTCGGTTCAGCCCCAGCATTTT | CASMETGSVQPQHF | - | TRBV10-1 | - | TRBJ1-5
TGTGCCAGCAGTTACAAAGATCAGCCCCAGCATTTT | CASSYKDQPQHF | - | TRBV6-6 | - | TRBJ1-5
TGTGCCAGCAGTTACTCGAATGGATCGCGCGAGGAGCAGTTCTTC | CASSYSNGSREEQFF | - | TRBV6-2/TRBV6-3 | - | TRBJ2-1
TGCGCCAGCAGCTTGGCCTTACAGCGCGGCGGGGGACACGTAGATACGCAGTATTTT | CASSLALQRGGGHVDTQYF | - | TRBV5-1 | - | TRBJ2-3
TGTGCCAGCAGCCTTACCTGCACAGATACGCAGTATTTT | CASSLTCTDTQYF | - | TRBV5-7 | - | TRBJ2-3
TGTGCCACCAGTGATTCAGGGGAAGGGGCTTTCTTT | CATSDSGEGAFF | - | TRBV24-1 | few | TRBJ1-1
TGCAGTGCGCTAGAACAGTGGAATAGCAATCAGCCCCAGCATTTT | CSALEQWNSNQPQHF | - | TRBV20-1 | few | TRBJ1-5
TGCAGTGCTAGAGATTTGAGGACAGCCTACGAGCAGTACTTC | CSARDLRTAYEQYF | - | TRBV20-1 | many | TRBJ2-7
TGTGCCAGCAGCAGCGACCCCCTGTTGGAGACCCAGTACTTC | CASSSDPLLETQYF | - | TRBV7-9 | many | TRBJ2-5
TGTGCCAGCAGCTTGACTGGGCTCGGCTACACCTTC | CASSLTGLGYTF | - | TRBV12-3/TRBV12-4 | - | TRBJ1-2
TGCAGTGCTACCGGACAGGGGGCTTCAAAACTGTTTTTT | CSATGQGASKLFF | TRBD1 | TRBV20-1 | - | TRBJ1-4
TGTGCCAGCAGCCCGCGTGAGGGCTCTCAGGTCAATGAGCAGTTCTTC | CASSPREGSQVNEQFF | - | TRBV7-9 | - | TRBJ2-1
TGCAGCGCACCGACTGAGGAGTGGGAGACCCAGTACTTC | CSAPTEEWETQYF | - | TRBV29-1 | few | TRBJ2-5
TGCAGTGCTATCAAGCCAGGGATACAAGAGACCCAGTACTTC | CSAIKPGIQETQYF | - | TRBV20-1 | many | TRBJ2-5
TGCGCCAGCAGCAACACACAGGGAGGCACTGAAGCTTTCTTT | CASSNTQGGTEAFF | - | TRBV5-1 | - | TRBJ1-1
TGCAGTGCTAGTGTCCCATCTAGCGACGAGCAGTACTTC | CSASVPSSDEQYF | - | TRBV20-1 | many | TRBJ2-7
TGTGCCAGCAGCCAAGAACCCCGGAACACTGAAGCTTTCTTT | CASSQEPRNTEAFF | - | TRBV4-2 | - | TRBJ1-1
TGTGCCAGCAGTACAGCAATTGGGGACACAGATACGCAGTATTTT | CASSTAIGDTDTQYF | - | TRBV28 | - | TRBJ2-3
TGCAGCGTTGAAGATCGCACCACCACCGCCTACAATGAGCAGTTCTTC | CSVEDRTTTAYNEQFF | - | TRBV29-1 | - | TRBJ2-1
TGTGCCAGCAGCAGGTCGTTTGGGACCTACGAGCAGTACTTC | CASSRSFGTYEQYF | - | TRBV12-3/TRBV12-4 | few | TRBJ2-7
TGTGCCAGCAGTTCCGGACAGATTCTCCACACCTTC | CASSSGQILHTF | - | TRBV28 | - | TRBJ1-2
TGCAGTGCTAGAGTGGTCGACAGGGGAGACACTGAAGCTTTCTTT | CSARVVDRGDTEAFF | TRBD1 | TRBV20-1 | - | TRBJ1-1
TGTGCCAGCAGTTTCGGGACCCTCTCTTTCTACAATGAGCAGTTCTTC | CASSFGTLSFYNEQFF | - | TRBV28 | once | TRBJ2-1
TGTGCCAGCAGTTTATTTCCAACTAACTATGGCTACACCTTC | CASSLFPTNYGYTF | - | TRBV28 | - | TRBJ1-2
TGTGCCAGCAGCTTAAGGAGACAGGGGCTGGATGGCTACACCTTC | CASSLRRQGLDGYTF | TRBD1 | TRBV7-9 | few | TRBJ1-2
TGTGCCAGCAGCCCGGGGCTAGCGGGAGCACTTTCCCACGAGCAGTACTTC | CASSPGLAGALSHEQYF | TRBD2 | TRBV11-3 | few | TRBJ2-7
TGTGCCAGCACCCGGGTTAGCGGGAACCACGGTAATGAGCAGTTCTTC | CASTRVSGNHGNEQFF | TRBD2 | TRBV27 | few | TRBJ2-1
TGTGCCAGCAGCTTGCTCCAGCTCTCCTACAATGAGCAGTTCTTC | CASSLLQLSYNEQFF | - | TRBV5-6 | few | TRBJ2-1
TGTGCCAGCAGTACTACAGACGGCGCCCACGAGCAGTACTTC | CASSTTDGAHEQYF | - | TRBV12-3/TRBV12-4 | few | TRBJ2-7
TGTGCCACCACTATCACCGGGACTAGCGGAGGCCTAAGCGATACGCAGTATTTT | CATTITGTSGGLSDTQYF | TRBD2 | TRBV28 | - | TRBJ2-3
TGCGCCAGCAGCTTGATACAGGCCGTTGCGTCCTACAATGAGCAGTTCTTC | CASSLIQAVASYNEQFF | - | TRBV5-1 | few | TRBJ2-1
TGTGCCAGCAGTTTATGGCGACTAGCGGGAGGTCCCGGGGAGCTGTTTTTT | CASSLWRLAGGPGELFF | TRBD2 | TRBV28 | few | TRBJ2-2
TGTGCCAGCTGTTTGGCTGTGCGGGAGGGCCTGGGGAACACCGGGGAGCTGTTTTTT | CASCLAVREGLGNTGELFF | TRBD2 | TRBV12-3/TRBV12-4 | - | TRBJ2-2
TGTGCCAGCAGCCCCTCTGTGGAGCAGTTCTTC | CASSPSVEQFF | - | TRBV11-2 | few | TRBJ2-1
TGTGCCAGCAGTTTCGGGCTAGCGGGACACGAGCAGTACTTC | CASSFGLAGHEQYF | TRBD2 | TRBV12-3/TRBV12-4 | many | TRBJ2-7
TGTGCCAGCAGCGCCTTCCTCGGGCTAGCGGGAGATAGAGATACGCAGTATTTT | CASSAFLGLAGDRDTQYF | TRBD2 | TRBV3-1 | many | TRBJ2-3